The rows below give T cell receptor beta chains drawn from one sample of a study of response to subunit inactivated influenza vaccine. TCRdb reanalysed the RT-PCR reads using MiXCR and keeps one entry per CDR3 protein. The sample holds hundreds of thousands of distinct CDR3 sequences, 9.5% to 12% seen once. The sequencing here drew on PBMCs from blood, taken roughly 48 days after vaccination. These receptors were collected from a man between 45 and 60 years old who received an inactivated influenza vaccine. Both conserved end residues are part of each CDR3. The D gene is left open where the match is weak. Clone size is shown for a subset of rows, as once, few, many or a class of expanded clone.

d_gene: -; abundance: few; v_gene: TRBV28; j_gene: TRBJ1-1; CDR3aa: CASSFLWEGASEAFF; CDR3nt: TGTGCCAGCAGTTTTTTGTGGGAAGGGGCTAGTGAAGCTTTCTTT
d_gene: -; abundance: many; v_gene: TRBV7-9; j_gene: TRBJ2-4; CDR3aa: CASSPGKGRKNIQYF; CDR3nt: TGTGCCAGCAGCCCCGGGAAGGGTCGCAAAAACATTCAGTACTTC
d_gene: -; abundance: -; v_gene: TRBV28; j_gene: TRBJ2-3; CDR3aa: CASSWGGGTDTQYF; CDR3nt: TGTGCCAGCAGTTGGGGAGGCGGCACAGATACGCAGTATTTT
d_gene: -; abundance: many; v_gene: TRBV5-1; j_gene: TRBJ1-6; CDR3aa: CASASHGYNSPLHF; CDR3nt: TGCGCCTCAGCAAGTCACGGCTATAATTCACCCCTCCACTTT
d_gene: -; abundance: few; v_gene: TRBV29-1; j_gene: TRBJ2-4; CDR3aa: CSVGISRDIQYF; CDR3nt: TGCAGCGTTGGTATCTCCCGGGACATTCAGTACTTC
d_gene: TRBD1; abundance: -; v_gene: TRBV7-2; j_gene: TRBJ2-5; CDR3aa: CASSHGQEETQYF; CDR3nt: TGTGCCAGCAGCCATGGACAGGAAGAGACCCAGTACTTC
d_gene: -; abundance: few; v_gene: TRBV4-1; j_gene: TRBJ1-5; CDR3aa: CASSRGFRGNQPQHF; CDR3nt: TGCGCCAGCAGCCGAGGATTTAGGGGCAATCAGCCCCAGCATTTT
d_gene: -; abundance: -; v_gene: TRBV25-1; j_gene: TRBJ1-3; CDR3aa: CASSGPGNTIYF; CDR3nt: TGTGCCAGCAGTGGACCTGGAAACACCATATATTTT
d_gene: -; abundance: many; v_gene: TRBV6-5; j_gene: TRBJ2-2; CDR3aa: CASSYGKNTGELFF; CDR3nt: TGTGCCAGCAGTTACGGAAAGAACACCGGGGAGCTGTTTTTT
d_gene: -; abundance: many; v_gene: TRBV4-2; j_gene: TRBJ2-2; CDR3aa: CASMIFGNTGELFF; CDR3nt: TGTGCCAGTATGATCTTCGGGAACACCGGGGAGCTGTTTTTT
d_gene: TRBD1; abundance: few; v_gene: TRBV5-1; j_gene: TRBJ2-5; CDR3aa: CASRTGQGLETQYF; CDR3nt: TGCGCCAGCAGGACAGGACAGGGTTTAGAGACCCAGTACTTC
d_gene: -; abundance: few; v_gene: TRBV6-1; j_gene: TRBJ1-1; CDR3aa: CASSEGALAANTEAFF; CDR3nt: TGTGCCAGCAGTGAAGGGGCCTTGGCTGCGAACACTGAAGCTTTCTTT
d_gene: -; abundance: -; v_gene: TRBV15; j_gene: TRBJ2-1; CDR3aa: CATSRDPEYNEQFF; CDR3nt: TGTGCCACCAGCAGAGATCCGGAGTACAATGAGCAGTTCTTC
d_gene: TRBD1; abundance: few; v_gene: TRBV6-2/TRBV6-3; j_gene: TRBJ2-7; CDR3aa: CASSYSADRVDEQYF; CDR3nt: TGTGCCAGCAGTTACTCGGCGGACAGGGTGGACGAGCAGTACTTC
d_gene: -; abundance: -; v_gene: TRBV24-1; j_gene: TRBJ2-2; CDR3aa: CATSAESGELFF; CDR3nt: TGTGCCACCAGTGCGGAATCCGGGGAGCTGTTTTTT
d_gene: -; abundance: -; v_gene: TRBV12-5; j_gene: TRBJ2-1; CDR3aa: CASGLVLTGAASYNEQFF; CDR3nt: TGTGCTAGTGGTTTGGTACTAACCGGAGCGGCCTCCTACAATGAGCAGTTCTTC
d_gene: -; abundance: few; v_gene: TRBV20-1; j_gene: TRBJ2-3; CDR3aa: CSARRETRTDTQYF; CDR3nt: TGCAGTGCCAGGAGGGAGACTAGGACAGATACGCAGTATTTT
d_gene: -; abundance: once; v_gene: TRBV28; j_gene: TRBJ1-1; CDR3aa: CASALDRLFVGNTEAFF; CDR3nt: TGTGCCTCCGCTCTAGACAGGCTCTTTGTAGGGAACACTGAAGCTTTCTTT
d_gene: -; abundance: few; v_gene: TRBV29-1; j_gene: TRBJ2-3; CDR3aa: CSVEPNLDTQYF; CDR3nt: TGCAGCGTTGAGCCCAACTTAGATACGCAGTATTTT
d_gene: TRBD2; abundance: few; v_gene: TRBV29-1; j_gene: TRBJ2-2; CDR3aa: CSAGTSGNTGELFF; CDR3nt: TGCAGCGCCGGGACTAGCGGGAACACCGGGGAGCTGTTTTTT
d_gene: -; abundance: -; v_gene: TRBV5-1; j_gene: TRBJ2-5; CDR3aa: CASSSFKSQETQYF; CDR3nt: TGCGCCAGCAGCTCGTTTAAGTCACAAGAGACCCAGTACTTC
d_gene: -; abundance: few; v_gene: TRBV6-5; j_gene: TRBJ1-1; CDR3aa: CASKGGSSEAFF; CDR3nt: TGTGCCAGCAAAGGGGGGTCATCTGAAGCTTTCTTT
d_gene: TRBD1; abundance: -; v_gene: TRBV10-3; j_gene: TRBJ2-3; CDR3aa: CAISGNSGTGTDTQYF; CDR3nt: TGTGCCATCAGTGGCAACTCCGGGACAGGGACAGATACGCAGTATTTT
d_gene: -; abundance: -; v_gene: TRBV6-5; j_gene: TRBJ1-1; CDR3aa: CASSYFFTEAFF; CDR3nt: TGTGCCAGCAGTTACTTTTTCACTGAAGCTTTCTTT
d_gene: -; abundance: -; v_gene: TRBV6-1; j_gene: TRBJ2-6; CDR3aa: CASSKQGLFSGANVLTF; CDR3nt: TGTGCCAGCAGTAAACAAGGATTATTCTCTGGGGCCAACGTCCTGACTTTC
d_gene: -; abundance: -; v_gene: TRBV15; j_gene: TRBJ1-2; CDR3aa: CATSREVDTGYTF; CDR3nt: TGTGCCACCAGCAGAGAGGTCGACACAGGCTACACCTTC